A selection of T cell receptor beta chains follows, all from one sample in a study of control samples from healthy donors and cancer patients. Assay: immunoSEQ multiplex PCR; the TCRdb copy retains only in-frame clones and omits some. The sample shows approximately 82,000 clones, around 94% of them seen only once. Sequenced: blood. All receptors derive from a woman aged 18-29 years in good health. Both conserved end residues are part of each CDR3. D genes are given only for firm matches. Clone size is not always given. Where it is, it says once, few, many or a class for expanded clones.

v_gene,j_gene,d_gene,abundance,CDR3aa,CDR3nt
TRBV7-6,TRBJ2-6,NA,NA,CASSLRLPGANVLTF,TGTGCCAGCAGCTTACGCCTCCCTGGGGCCAACGTCCTGACTTTC
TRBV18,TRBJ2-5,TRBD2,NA,CASSPPSGGETQYF,TGTGCCAGCTCACCACCTAGCGGGGGTGAGACCCAGTACTTC
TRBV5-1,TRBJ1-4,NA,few,CASSFRSNEKLFF,TGCGCCAGCAGCTTCAGGTCTAATGAAAAACTGTTTTTT
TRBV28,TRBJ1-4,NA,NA,CASSLSGAVGLEKLFF,TGTGCCAGCAGTTTGTCTGGGGCGGTGGGATTGGAAAAACTGTTTTTT
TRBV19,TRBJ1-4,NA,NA,CASSMGRINEKLFF,TGTGCCAGTAGTATGGGGAGGATTAATGAAAAACTGTTTTTT
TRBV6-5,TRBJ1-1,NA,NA,CASSYSGRPYEAFF,TGTGCCAGCAGTTACTCGGGCAGACCCTATGAAGCTTTCTTT
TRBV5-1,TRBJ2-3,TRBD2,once,CASSLDGRGAFYTDTQYF,TGCGCCAGCAGCTTGGACGGGCGGGGGGCTTTTTACACAGATACGCAGTATTTT
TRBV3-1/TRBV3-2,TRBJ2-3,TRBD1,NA,CASSLRDRGRGTQYF,TGTGCCAGCAGCCTCCGGGACAGGGGAAGGGGTACGCAGTATTTT
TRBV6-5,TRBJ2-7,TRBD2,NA,CASTFSGSSVEQYF,TGTGCCAGCACTTTCAGCGGGAGTTCGGTAGAGCAGTACTTC
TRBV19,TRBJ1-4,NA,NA,CASTEHGARGEKLFF,TGTGCCAGTACCGAACACGGGGCGCGCGGTGAAAAACTGTTTTTT
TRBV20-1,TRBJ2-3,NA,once,CSAIRGDTQYF,TGCAGTGCTATTCGCGGGGATACGCAGTATTTT
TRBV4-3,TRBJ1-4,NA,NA,CASSQDGAATNEKLFF,TGCGCCAGCAGCCAAGACGGGGCAGCAACTAATGAAAAACTGTTTTTT
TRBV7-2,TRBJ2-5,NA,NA,CASSLAIIQETQYF,TGTGCCAGCAGCTTAGCAATTATCCAAGAGACCCAGTACTTC
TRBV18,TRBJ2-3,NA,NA,CASSRLTDTQYF,TGTGCCAGCTCCCGGTTGACAGATACGCAGTATTTT
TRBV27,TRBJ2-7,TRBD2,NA,CASSTLPGLAGGYEQYF,TGTGCCAGCAGCACTCTACCGGGACTAGCGGGAGGTTACGAGCAGTACTTC
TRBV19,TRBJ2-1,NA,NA,CASSISYLSEQFF,TGTGCCAGTAGTATATCCTACTTAAGTGAGCAGTTCTTC
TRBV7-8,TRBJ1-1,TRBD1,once,CASSLGSGGPTEAFF,TGTGCCAGCAGCTTAGGTTCAGGGGGCCCCACTGAAGCTTTCTTT
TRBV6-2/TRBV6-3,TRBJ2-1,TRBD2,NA,CASSYSGLAGIYNEQFF,TGTGCCAGCAGTTACTCCGGACTAGCGGGGATATACAATGAGCAGTTCTTC
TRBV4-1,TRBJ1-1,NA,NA,CASSQARAPNTEAFF,TGCGCCAGCAGCCAGGCCAGGGCCCCGAACACTGAAGCTTTCTTT
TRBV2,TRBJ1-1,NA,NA,CASSWEGGIMNTEAFF,TGTGCCAGTAGCTGGGAGGGGGGGATAATGAACACTGAAGCTTTCTTT
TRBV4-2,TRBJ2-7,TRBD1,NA,CASSQAKGQAAYEQYF,TGTGCCAGCAGCCAAGCGAAGGGACAGGCCGCCTACGAGCAGTACTTC
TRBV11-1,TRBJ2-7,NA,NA,CASSLSVTYEQYF,TGTGCCAGCAGCTTATCCGTTACCTACGAGCAGTACTTC